The 16 T cell receptor beta chains listed next were all sequenced from one sample in a study of T cell repertoires in cytomegalovirus infection. TCRdb re-called the reads with MiXCR, one entry per CDR3 protein. The sample carries approximately 500,000 distinct CDR3 sequences, 11% recorded once. The sample comprised PBMCs. The receptors were gathered from a human donor in good health (CMV status not recorded). Some clones in this sample may be carry-over from other donors' samples.

Only one count was recorded for this clonotype. Given a much more abundant clone one base away, this may be a read error. V gene TRBV5-1 combines with J gene TRBJ2-7; the D is unclear. CDR1 and CDR2 from the germline V gene are SGHRS and YFSETQ. The CDR3 covers 13 residues. CDR3 bases: TGCACCAGCAGTTGGATTCGAGGTTACGAGCAGTACTTC. It is translated as CTSSWIRGYEQYF.

This clonotype appeared a few times. This sequence joins TRBV20-1 and TRBJ2-4, with no clear D. The germline V and J ends were trimmed by 0 bases and 8 bases, with 8 bases remaining between them. CDR1 DFQATT and CDR2 SNEGSKA come from the germline V gene (reference sequence). The CDR3 consists of 12 residues. CDR3 nucleotides: TGCAGTGCTAGAGATTTGGGGTACATTCAGTACTTC. Amino acid sequence: CSARDLGYIQYF.

The J gene is TRBJ2-1, the V gene TRBV2; 10 bases fit TRBD2. Per germline, CDR1 SNHLY and CDR2 FYNNEI. The V gene end was trimmed by 7 bases and the J gene end by 7 bases; junction bases not matched to a gene: 7. The CDR3 has 14 amino acids. This chain's CDR3 is CASKEREGRNEQFF. The CDR3 DNA sequence: TGTGCCAGCAAAGAGCGGGAGGGCCGGAATGAGCAGTTCTTC.

This clonotype was detected only a few times. The chain employs TRBV29-1 and TRBJ2-1; 14 nucleotides align to TRBD2. Germline V lookup: CDR1 SQVTM, CDR2 ANQGSEA. Trimming took 6 bases from V and 6 from J; bases not matched to a gene: 7. The CDR3 has 15 amino acids. The CDR3 loop reads CSVETGTSGSNEQFF. Written as DNA, the CDR3 is TGCAGCGTAGAAACCGGGACTAGCGGGAGCAATGAGCAGTTCTTC.

In its sample, this clonotype was seen a few times. The chain links TRBV28 to TRBJ1-1; tentatively, D is TRBD1 (6 bases). Germline-derived CDR1 and CDR2 are MDHEN and SYDVKM. Trimming shortened V by 4 bases and J by 3 bases, and 15 bases separated the two germline ends. This CDR3 has 15 residues. The DNA for the CDR3 is TGTGCCAGCAGTTCGCACAGGGAAGGGCACACTGAAGCTTTCTTT. Its translation is CASSSHREGHTEAFF.

This clonotype was picked up many times. The V and J genes are TRBV12-3 or TRBV12-4 and TRBJ2-2, with a weak D call TRBD2 (6 bases). V dropped 6 bases and J dropped 2 bases, with 16 bases sitting between them. This CDR3 has 16 residues. The CDR3: CASSYGSSGNTGELFF. In DNA form, the CDR3 reads TGTGCCAGCAGCTACGGGAGTTCTGGTAACACCGGGGAGCTGTTTTTT.

This clonotype was seen repeatedly, ten times or more. The chain is built from TRBV5-1 and TRBJ1-1; D is uncertain. Germline CDR1 and CDR2: SGHRS and YFSETQ. This CDR3 region has 14 residues. The V and J ends lost 4 bases and 1 base respectively, with 11 bases between them. Written as DNA, the CDR3 is TGCGCCAGCAGCGGTCGTAGGGAGAACACTGAAGCTTTCTTT. Amino acids: CASSGRRENTEAFF.

This clonotype was found many times. The chain combines TRBV20-1 with TRBJ2-1, with D maybe TRBD2 (6 bases). Germline V CDR1 and CDR2: DFQATT, SNEGSKA (reference sequence). CDR3 length: 13 amino acids. Deletions cut 3 bases from V and 10 bases from J, with 16 bases between. The CDR3 is CSASPVGGGEQFF. Written as DNA, the CDR3 is TGCAGTGCTAGTCCGGTCGGGGGAGGCGAGCAGTTCTTC.

J is TRBJ2-5 and V is TRBV13; TRBD1 matches 9 bases. V shed 1 base and J 2 bases; nucleotides not matched to a gene: 2. The CDR3 contains 15 residues. Germline-derived CDR1 and CDR2 are PRHDT and FYEKMQ (reference sequence). This chain's CDR3 is CASSLEGQGQETQYF. The DNA for the CDR3 is TGTGCCAGCAGCTTAGAGGGACAGGGTCAAGAGACCCAGTACTTC.

This clonotype was seen more than once but under ten times. The chain links TRBV10-3 to TRBJ2-5, with TRBD1 matching over 9 bases. J lost 4 bases, V lost 3 bases, and 3 bases had no gene match. Germline CDR1 and CDR2: ENHRY and SYGVKD. This CDR3 contains 14 residues. The DNA for the CDR3 is TGTGCCATCAGTGACTTGGGACAGGGAGAGACCCAGTACTTC. This gives the protein CAISDLGQGETQYF.

The V gene is TRBV20-1, the J gene TRBJ2-7; tentatively, D is TRBD2 (5 bases). The CDR3 length is 10 residues. The V end was cut by 6 bases, the J end by 2 bases, with 5 bases between. In germline, CDR1 is DFQATT, CDR2 SNEGSKA (reference sequence). The CDR3 protein is CSAGAYEQYF. CDR3 nucleotides: TGCAGTGCCGGGGCCTACGAGCAGTACTTC.

The chain couples TRBV6-5 to TRBJ2-1; D might be TRBD2 (6 bases). The CDR3 spans 14 residues. Trimming shortened V by 3 bases and J by 5 bases, and 11 bases separated the two germline ends. Germline V gene sequence: CDR1 MNHEY, CDR2 SVGAGI. CDR3 DNA: TGTGCCAGCAGTTATGGGGGACTGAACAATGAGCAGTTCTTC. It translates to CASSYGGLNNEQFF.

The sample holds many counts of this clonotype. The chain couples TRBV12-3 or TRBV12-4 to TRBJ2-5; 10 bases are a match to TRBD1. Germline trimming cut 4 bases from V and 4 bases from J; bases unmatched to any gene: 3. The CDR3 totals 14 residues. The CDR3 spells CASSYRDRGETQYF. The CDR3 DNA reads as TGTGCCAGCAGTTACCGGGACAGGGGAGAGACCCAGTACTTC.

This clonotype came up many times. The rearrangement joins TRBV18 to TRBJ2-4; D is unresolved. Deletions cut 2 bases from V and 0 bases from J, with 8 bases between. Per germline, CDR1 KGHSH and CDR2 LQKENI. The CDR3 runs to 15 residues. This CDR3 is CASSPVGVAKNIQYF. The DNA for the CDR3 is TGTGCCAGCTCACCAGTTGGGGTAGCCAAAAACATTCAGTACTTC.

This clonotype was observed at least ten times. The CDR3 bases are TGTGCCAGCAGGGGGGGGCTGAGTAATTCACCCCTCCACTTT. Its translation: CASRGGLSNSPLHF. This chain joins TRBV5-6 and TRBJ1-6, with D possibly matching TRBD1 (6 bases). V lost 5 bases to trimming and J lost 6 bases, with 12 bases between them. The CDR3 length is 14 residues. Germline V gene data show CDR1 as SGHDT and CDR2 as YYEEEE.

This clonotype has a count of ten or more. The chain is built from TRBV24-1 and TRBJ2-1, with D unresolved. The CDR3 is made up of 17 amino acids. V gave up 4 bases and J gave up 2 bases, with 17 bases separating them. The germline gives CDR1 KGHDR, CDR2 SFDVKD. The CDR3: CATSDRRGAPTYNEQFF. CDR3 nucleotide sequence: TGTGCCACCAGTGACCGCCGAGGAGCGCCGACCTACAATGAGCAGTTCTTC.